The 26 T cell receptor beta chains presented below share a single source sample, sequenced in a study of CD8+ T cells in alopecia areata. Extraction of RNA preceded its reverse transcription into cDNA, which served as the sequencing template. Generated by immunoSEQ multiplex PCR, the TCRdb table keeps only in-frame clones and is missing some. The sample has about 180,000 clones; around three fifths are singletons. Specimen: CD4+ T cells sorted from blood, collected at week 0. The receptors come from a human donor with alopecia areata.

V usage is TRBV15 and J usage is TRBJ2-7, with D unclear. The CDR3 extends over 14 amino acids. Trimming removed 0 bases from V and 1 base from J, with 7 bases in between. Germline assignment: CDR1 LNHNV and CDR2 YYDKDF (reference sequence). The CDR3 here is CATSRDEPSYEQYF. The CDR3 DNA follows: TGTGCCACCAGCAGAGATGAGCCGTCCTACGAGCAGTACTTC.

J is TRBJ2-7 and V is TRBV4-1, with D perhaps TRBD2 (5 bases). With 0 bases removed from V and 0 bases from J, the gap between germline ends came to 6 bases. The CDR3 has 14 residues. Germline values: CDR1 MGHRA, CDR2 YSYEKL. The CDR3 sequence: CASSQERDSYEQYF. In nucleotides, the CDR3 is TGCGCCAGCAGCCAAGAACGGGACTCCTACGAGCAGTACTTC.

The rearrangement links TRBV11-2 to TRBJ2-5, with a tentative D call TRBD2 (5 bases). The V end lost 6 bases, the J end lost 9 bases, and 23 bases lay between the germline ends. CDR1 is SGHAT and CDR2 is FQNNGV in the germline V gene. The CDR3 length is 15 residues. The CDR3 nucleotides are TGTGCCAGCAGACCCACCTCGGGGAACGTTGGGGCCCAGTACTTC. Translation: CASRPTSGNVGAQYF.

This sequence joins TRBV5-1 and TRBJ1-4; 7 bases line up with TRBD1. Unmatched junction bases numbered 7, after V lost 3 bases and J lost 5 bases. Germline assignment: CDR1 SGHRS and CDR2 YFSETQ. The CDR3 length is 15 residues. The CDR3 reads CASSSGQELNEKLFF. Here the CDR3 DNA reads TGCGCCAGCAGCTCAGGACAGGAATTAAATGAAAAACTGTTTTTT.

V is TRBV2 and J is TRBJ1-2, with D possibly matching TRBD1 (5 bases). Germline lookup yields CDR1 SNHLY and CDR2 FYNNEI. V was trimmed by 6 bases and J by 9 bases, leaving 14 bases between them. The CDR3 spans 12 residues. The CDR3 nucleotides read TGTGCCAGCAGGGGGGAAGGGCCAAGCTACACCTTC. Translation: CASRGEGPSYTF.

The V and J genes are TRBV27 and TRBJ2-2, with a tentative D call TRBD1 (5 bases). V was clipped by 3 bases and J by 2 bases, with 7 bases between them. The CDR3 contains 14 residues. Germline V lookup: CDR1 MNHEY, CDR2 SMNVEV (reference sequence). CDR3: CASSFDRNTGELFF. CDR3 nucleotide sequence: TGTGCCAGCAGTTTCGACAGAAACACCGGGGAGCTGTTTTTT.

This clone was recorded once. The chain employs TRBV9 and TRBJ2-3; a possible D gene is TRBD2 (5 bases). V lost 0 bases and J 1 base, leaving 9 bases between the germline ends. Looked up from germline, CDR1 is SGDLS and CDR2 is YYNGEE. This CDR3 is 15 amino acids long. For the CDR3, the DNA is TGTGCCAGCAGCGTAGGAGGGTACGGCACAGATACGCAGTATTTT. It translates to CASSVGGYGTDTQYF.

This clone was seen a few times. The chain combines TRBV29-1 with TRBJ1-2; D call uncertain. Germline V gene data show CDR1 as SQVTM and CDR2 as ANQGSEA. The CDR3 extends over 13 amino acids. The V and J ends lost 5 bases and 6 bases respectively, with 16 bases between them. This CDR3 reads CSVRTGGRDGYTF. Here the CDR3 DNA reads TGCAGCGTTCGGACTGGAGGCCGGGATGGCTACACCTTC.

This clone has more than one count but fewer than ten. The rearrangement joins TRBV4-2 to TRBJ1-2; D gene uncertain. There are 17 residues in the CDR3. The ends were cut back, 0 bases at V and 4 bases at J, with 18 bases in the middle. Germline-derived CDR1 and CDR2 are LGHNA and YNFKEQ. In DNA form, the CDR3 reads TGTGCCAGCAGCCAAGATCAACCGCAGACTAGCGGCTATGGCTACACCTTC. Protein product: CASSQDQPQTSGYGYTF.

The chain is built from TRBV2 and TRBJ2-5, with TRBD2 identical over 10 bases. CDR1 is SNHLY and CDR2 is FYNNEI in the germline V gene. The CDR3 covers 15 residues. Trimming at V came to 4 bases and at J to 5 bases, leaving 7 bases not matched to a gene. The CDR3 is CASSGRTSGRETQYF. The CDR3 DNA sequence: TGTGCCAGCAGTGGCCGGACTAGCGGACGGGAGACCCAGTACTTC.

There are a few counts of this clone. The gene calls are TRBV29-1 and TRBJ2-6; a weak D match, TRBD2 (6 bases). V was clipped by 5 bases and J by 1 base, with 12 bases between them. The length of the CDR3 is 15 residues. Per germline, CDR1 SQVTM and CDR2 ANQGSEA. The CDR3 bases are TGCAGCGTTCGGGGAGGTGGATCTGGGGCCAACGTCCTGACTTTC. Encoded protein: CSVRGGGSGANVLTF.

There are many counts of this clone. The chain uses TRBV30 and TRBJ2-1; no firm D call. Germline V lookup: CDR1 GTSNPN, CDR2 SVGIG (reference sequence). The CDR3 is 11 amino acids. Trimming cost V 0 bases and J 6 bases, with 3 bases left between them. The CDR3, as DNA: TGTGCCTGGAGTGTGACCAATGAGCAGTTCTTC. Its protein is CAWSVTNEQFF.

This chain joins TRBV6-5 and TRBJ1-5; D may be TRBD1 (5 bases). Germline V gene data show CDR1 as MNHEY and CDR2 as SVGAGI. CDR3 length equals 12 residues. Trimming took off 9 bases at V and 7 bases at J, with 13 bases between the two ends. The CDR3 DNA sequence: TGTGCCAGGAGGGGCAGGGCACAGCCCCAGCATTTT. This gives the protein CARRGRAQPQHF.

This chain connects TRBV15 to TRBJ2-6; 7 bases align to TRBD2. Per the germline V gene, CDR1 is LNHNV and CDR2 is YYDKDF (reference sequence). The CDR3 consists of 18 residues. The V and J ends lost 1 base and 2 bases, in that order; junction bases with no gene match: 8. CDR3 amino acids: CATSRGGRGLAGANVLTF. The DNA of the CDR3 is TGTGCCACCAGCAGAGGGGGGAGGGGTTTGGCTGGGGCCAACGTCCTGACTTTC.

This chain connects TRBV6-5 to TRBJ2-5; the match to TRBD1 covers 7 bases. V lost 6 bases to trimming and J lost 11 bases; unmatched junction nucleotides: 12. This CDR3 region has 13 residues. In germline, CDR1 is MNHEY, CDR2 SVGAGI. The CDR3 region has the DNA TGTGCCAGCAGCCCGGGACAGCCCACATTTCAGTACTTC. It codes for CASSPGQPTFQYF.

The genes are TRBV7-9 and TRBJ1-2; no clear D gene. CDR1 is SEHNR, CDR2 FQNEAQ, per germline (reference sequence). The CDR3 is made up of 12 amino acids. Trimming took off 5 bases at V and 2 bases at J, with 6 bases between the two ends. The CDR3 DNA follows: TGTGCCAGCAGCCAAATCAACTATGGCTACACCTTC. Protein: CASSQINYGYTF.

This clone is a singleton in its sample. Additional DNA sequences in this sample encode the identical CDR3. V is TRBV5-1 and J is TRBJ1-2, with unresolved D. From germline, CDR1 is SGHRS and CDR2 YFSETQ. Trimming took 3 bases from V and 3 from J, leaving 9 bases between them. The CDR3 is 13 residues long. The CDR3 sequence is CASSSSGDYGYTF. CDR3 in DNA: TGCGCCAGCAGCTCTTCCGGGGACTATGGCTACACCTTC.

V usage is TRBV7-2 and J usage is TRBJ1-5, with D possibly being TRBD1 (6 bases). Per germline, CDR1 SGHTA and CDR2 FQGNSA. V shed 0 bases and J shed 6 bases, with 12 bases lying between them. The CDR3 is 15 amino acids. The CDR3 spells CASSLAPGGGQPQHF. DNA of the CDR3: TGTGCCAGCAGCTTAGCCCCAGGAGGGGGTCAGCCCCAGCATTTT.

The genes are TRBV30 and TRBJ2-7; D assignment may be TRBD1 or TRBD2 (5 bases each). V shed 2 bases and J shed 3 bases, with 11 bases lying between them. The CDR3 consists of 13 residues. Germline-derived CDR1 and CDR2 are GTSNPN and SVGIG (reference sequence). The CDR3 sequence: CAWSPGPYYEQYF. The CDR3 bases are TGTGCCTGGAGTCCGGGGCCTTACTACGAGCAGTACTTC.

A few counts support this clone. This chain joins TRBV7-9 and TRBJ2-3; no definite D call. The CDR3 runs to 15 residues. Germline V gene sequence: CDR1 SEHNR, CDR2 FQNEAQ (reference sequence). The V and J ends lost 3 bases and 2 bases respectively, with 12 bases between them. The CDR3 DNA reads TGTGCCAGCAGCTTGTCTGCACAGACCACAGATACGCAGTATTTT. Residues: CASSLSAQTTDTQYF.

This chain joins TRBV15 and TRBJ1-6; D gene ambiguous. The CDR3 has 19 residues. Germline CDR1 LNHNV, CDR2 YYDKDF (reference sequence). Trimming left V 0 bases short and J 1 base short, with 16 bases between. The CDR3 coding sequence is TGTGCCACCAGCAGAGATCCCCTGGGCTCGGGGTCCTATAATTCACCCCTCCACTTT. Its protein is CATSRDPLGSGSYNSPLHF.

This chain links TRBV9 with TRBJ2-7; 7 nucleotides match TRBD1. The CDR3 runs to 14 residues. V lost 0 bases and J lost 2; bases outside the gene matches: 2. Looked up from germline, CDR1 is SGDLS and CDR2 is YYNGEE. CDR3 nucleotides: TGTGCCAGCAGCGTAGACAGGGGCCCCTACGAGCAGTACTTC. Translation gives CASSVDRGPYEQYF.

The V and J genes are TRBV29-1 and TRBJ1-1; 9 bases match TRBD1. V was clipped by 7 bases and J by 0 bases; unmatched bases: 3. CDR1 SQVTM and CDR2 ANQGSEA come from the germline V gene. This CDR3 contains 13 residues. The CDR3 DNA is TGCAGCGCAACAGGGGGCCTGAACACTGAAGCTTTCTTT. Its translation: CSATGGLNTEAFF.

This clone was detected once. The chain has TRBV4-1 and TRBJ2-7; 10 positions match TRBD2. Losses at the gene ends were 4 bases for V and 0 bases for J; bases not matched to a gene: 0. Per germline, CDR1 MGHRA and CDR2 YSYEKL. The CDR3 is made up of 14 amino acids. CDR3 in DNA: TGCGCCAGCAGCCGACTAGCGGGCTCCTACGAGCAGTACTTC. It codes for CASSRLAGSYEQYF.

This clone was observed a handful of times. The rearrangement uses TRBV30 and TRBJ2-5; D is unresolved. Germline V gene lookup returns CDR1 GTSNPN and CDR2 SVGIG (reference sequence). Trimming shortened V by 0 bases and J by 5 bases, and 4 bases separated the two germline ends. The CDR3 extends over 11 amino acids. The CDR3 region has the DNA TGTGCCTGGAGTGTTATCGAGACCCAGTACTTC. Translation: CAWSVIETQYF. Full variable domain (missing parts from reference TRBV30 and TRBJ2-5): SQTIHQWPATLVQPVGSPLSLECTVEGTSNPNLYWYRQAAGRGLQLLFYSVGIGQISSEVPQNLSASRPQDRQFILSSKKLLLSDSGFYLCAWSVIETQYFGPGTRLLVL.

This clone was counted once. V gene TRBV25-1 combines with J gene TRBJ2-7; possibly TRBD1 or TRBD2 for D (5 bases each). The germline V gene has CDR1 MGHDK and CDR2 SYGVNS. The CDR3 is made up of 14 amino acids. V was clipped by 4 bases and J by 4 bases, with 14 bases between them. The CDR3 reads CASSGGLGSYEQYF. The CDR3 region has the DNA TGTGCCAGCAGTGGGGGGTTGGGGAGTTACGAGCAGTACTTC.